Presented here are 32 T cell receptor beta chains from one specimen sequenced in a study of blood T cell repertoires in COVID-19. Profiled with immunoSEQ multiplex PCR; TCRdb holds only in-frame clones, not every one. Counted here are over 350,000 clones, approximately 90% occurring once; the ten biggest clones make up 0.9% to 1.5%. The material sequenced was PBMCs or T cells enriched from blood (not recorded which). These receptors originate from a woman aged 18-30 years who had recovered from COVID-19.

Written as DNA, the CDR3 is TGTGCCAGCAGTCTCAGGGGGACAGGCAACAATCAGCCCCAGCATTTT. It yields the protein CASSLRGTGNNQPQHF. V usage is TRBV7-8 and J usage is TRBJ1-5; 8 bases match TRBD1. The CDR3 loop spans 16 amino acids. J lost 3 bases, V lost 6 bases, and 10 bases had no gene match. CDR1 is SGHVS and CDR2 is FQNEAQ in the germline V gene. The full variable domain, completed using reference TRBV7-8 and TRBJ1-5, is GAGVSQSPRYKVAKRGQDVALRCDPISGHVSLFWYQQALGQGPEFLTYFQNEAQLDKSGLPSDRFFAERPEGSVSTLKIQRTQQEDSAVYLCASSLRGTGNNQPQHFGDGTRLSIL.

V is TRBV10-3 and J is TRBJ2-6, with 8 bases that match TRBD1. This CDR3 region has 17 residues. Germline V gene sequence: CDR1 ENHRY, CDR2 SYGVKD. Trimming took 6 bases from V and 1 from J; bases not matched to a gene: 8. The CDR3, as DNA: TGTGCCATCAGAGACAGGGGCGCTTATTCTGGGGCCAACGTCCTGACTTTC. It codes for CAIRDRGAYSGANVLTF.

This rearrangement joins TRBV7-3 to TRBJ1-2; D uncertain. V lost 5 bases to trimming and J lost 2 bases, with 6 bases between them. The CDR3 is made up of 12 amino acids. Germline V CDR1 and CDR2: SGHTA, FQGTGA. DNA for the CDR3: TGTGCCAGCAGCCCGCAGAACTATGGCTACACCTTC. Translation: CASSPQNYGYTF.

The CDR3, as DNA: TGTGCCAGCAGTATCTACAGGGTCCAGGAGACCCAGTACTTC. Amino acid sequence: CASSIYRVQETQYF. This chain joins TRBV28 and TRBJ2-5; a possible D gene is TRBD1 (6 bases). Trimming removed 5 bases at V and 5 bases at J, with 15 bases between. Germline CDR1 and CDR2: MDHEN and SYDVKM. The CDR3 is 14 amino acids.

CDR3 sequence (DNA): TGTGCCAGCAGTGAATTGGAGACCCATGAGCAGTTCTTC. Translating it yields CASSELETHEQFF. This chain uses TRBV6-1 with TRBJ2-1; no reliable D call. V lost 2 bases and J lost 8, with 10 bases in between. This CDR3 is built from 13 residues. The germline gives CDR1 MNHNS, CDR2 SASEGT.

This chain links TRBV2 with TRBJ1-2, with 7 bases aligning to TRBD1. Trimming cost V 5 bases and J 1 base; bases outside gene matches: 7. Germline lookup yields CDR1 SNHLY and CDR2 FYNNEI. The CDR3 runs to 15 residues. The CDR3 protein is CASSMGQTFNYGYTF. The CDR3 DNA reads as TGTGCCAGCAGTATGGGACAGACGTTTAACTATGGCTACACCTTC. The whole variable domain, filled in from reference TRBV2 and TRBJ1-2, reads EPEVTQTPSHQVTQMGQEVILRCVPISNHLYFYWYRQILGQKVEFLVSFYNNEISEKSEIFDDQFSVERPDGSNFTLKIRSTKLEDSAMYFCASSMGQTFNYGYTFGSGTRLTVV.

V and J are TRBV11-2 and TRBJ1-6, with D perhaps matching TRBD1 (6 bases). Germline CDR1 is SGHAT and CDR2 is FQNNGV. This CDR3 is built from 17 residues. Trimming cost V 3 bases and J 3 bases, with 15 bases left between them. The CDR3 bases are TGTGCCAGCAGCTTCCTAAGGGACATGAACTATAATTCACCCCTCCACTTT. Translating it yields CASSFLRDMNYNSPLHF. Full variable domain (outside the CDR3, taken from reference TRBV11-2 and TRBJ1-6): EAGVAQSPRYKIIEKRQSVAFWCNPISGHATLYWYQQILGQGPKLLIQFQNNGVVDDSQLPKDRFSAERLKGVDSTLKIQPAKLEDSAVYLCASSFLRDMNYNSPLHFGNGTRLTVT.

V is TRBV7-3 and J is TRBJ2-5; 10 bases match TRBD1. There are 14 residues in the CDR3. Looked up from germline, CDR1 is SGHTA and CDR2 is FQGTGA. V lost 4 bases and J lost 5; bases outside the gene matches: 4. CDR3 sequence: CASSSGTGDETQYF. For the CDR3, the DNA is TGTGCCAGCAGCTCCGGGACAGGGGACGAGACCCAGTACTTC.

The J gene is TRBJ2-1, the V gene TRBV18, with TRBD1 matching over 8 bases. The germline V gene encodes CDR1 KGHSH and CDR2 LQKENI. The CDR3 contains 16 residues. The V gene end was trimmed by 3 bases and the J gene end by 2 bases; junction bases not matched to a gene: 6. CDR3 bases: TGTGCCAGCTCACCTCCCGGACAGGGTCCCTACAATGAGCAGTTCTTC. Translated, it gives CASSPPGQGPYNEQFF.

The J gene is TRBJ2-7, the V gene TRBV19, with 13 bases lining up with TRBD2. V lost 5 bases, J lost 4 bases, and 5 bases stayed unmatched. Per germline, CDR1 LNHDA and CDR2 SQIVND (reference sequence). The CDR3 has 15 amino acids. Here the CDR3 DNA reads TGTGCCAGTAGTTCGACTAGCGGGGGGAGATACGAGCAGTACTTC. Its translation is CASSSTSGGRYEQYF.

This clone was recorded only once. This chain uses TRBV6-2 or TRBV6-3 with TRBJ1-2, with TRBD1 matching 7 bases. The CDR3 runs 13 residues. V lost 4 bases to trimming and J lost 8 bases; unmatched junction nucleotides: 7. Germline CDR1 is MNHEY and CDR2 is SVGEGT. CDR3 sequence (DNA): TGTGCCAGCAGTTCACAGGGGACCCGAGGCTACACCTTC. It is translated as CASSSQGTRGYTF.

The V and J genes are TRBV5-8 and TRBJ2-5; the match to TRBD1 covers 9 bases. V trimming: 2 bases; J trimming: 3 bases; junction bases outside the gene matches: 8. This CDR3 spans 16 amino acids. The V gene's germline CDR1 is SGHTS and CDR2 YDEGEE. The CDR3 loop is CASSFGTGRLEETQYF. The CDR3 DNA reads as TGTGCCAGCAGCTTTGGGACAGGGCGCTTGGAAGAGACCCAGTACTTC.

The V and J genes are TRBV7-9 and TRBJ1-4; 7 positions agree with TRBD1. V lost 5 bases and J lost 4; bases outside the gene matches: 7. The germline gives CDR1 SEHNR, CDR2 FQNEAQ (reference sequence). The CDR3 is 15 residues long. CDR3 amino acids: CASSPTGTDNEKLFF. CDR3 in DNA: TGTGCCAGCAGCCCGACCGGGACAGATAATGAAAAACTGTTTTTT.

This clone was counted once. This chain connects TRBV6-6 to TRBJ1-1; 7 nucleotides line up with TRBD1. This CDR3 spans 14 amino acids. J gave up 7 bases and V 6 bases, and 11 bases lay outside the gene matches. Germline V gene data show CDR1 as MNHNY and CDR2 as SVGAGI (reference sequence). The CDR3 sequence: CASRGTADVGEAFF. Here the CDR3 DNA reads TGTGCCAGCAGGGGGACAGCAGATGTGGGTGAAGCTTTCTTT.

This clone showed up just once. The rearrangement uses TRBV4-1 and TRBJ2-1, with a weak D call TRBD1 (6 bases). This CDR3 is 15 amino acids long. With 1 base removed from V and 9 bases from J, the gap between germline ends came to 16 bases. Per the germline V gene, CDR1 is MGHRA and CDR2 is YSYEKL. CDR3 nucleotides: TGCGCCAGCAGCCAAGGGTTAGGGGGTACAGGTGAGCAGTTCTTC. Translating it yields CASSQGLGGTGEQFF.

The rearrangement joins TRBV5-1 to TRBJ2-7; 12 nucleotides match TRBD1. The J segment lost 4 bases and the V segment lost 0 bases, leaving 2 bases of the junction unmatched. From germline, CDR1 is SGHRS and CDR2 YFSETQ. There are 15 residues in the CDR3. The CDR3 DNA sequence: TGCGCCAGCAGCTTGGGGGGACAGGGGGCTTACGAGCAGTACTTC. Residues: CASSLGGQGAYEQYF. Supplemented by reference TRBV5-1 and TRBJ2-7, the full variable domain reads KAGVTQTPRYLIKTRGQQVTLSCSPISGHRSVSWYQQTPGQGLQFLFEYFSETQRNKGNFPGRFSGRQFSNSRSEMNVSTLELGDSALYLCASSLGGQGAYEQYFGPGTRLTVT.

The chain joins TRBV5-5 to TRBJ1-1; 7 bases are a match to TRBD1. The CDR3 is 16 amino acids. Germline CDR1 and CDR2: SGHKS and YYEKEE (reference sequence). The J segment lost 0 bases and the V segment lost 4 bases, leaving 9 bases of the junction unmatched. In nucleotides, the CDR3 is TGTGCCAGCAGCCTGACAGGGATGAGCCTGAACACTGAAGCTTTCTTT. Protein: CASSLTGMSLNTEAFF.

The J gene is TRBJ1-1, the V gene TRBV6-5, with D unresolved. The CDR3 spans 15 residues. CDR1 and CDR2 from the germline V gene are MNHEY and SVGAGI. V shed 0 bases and J shed 2 bases, with 10 bases lying between them. The CDR3 reads CASSYSRLSNTEAFF. As DNA, the CDR3 is TGTGCCAGCAGTTACTCTCGACTCAGCAACACTGAAGCTTTCTTT.

The chain is built from TRBV4-1 and TRBJ2-2; 9 bases line up with TRBD2. The CDR3 has 15 residues. V was pared by 7 bases and J by 3 bases, with 6 bases of the junction left unmatched. Per germline, CDR1 MGHRA and CDR2 YSYEKL. DNA of the CDR3: TGCGCCAGCACCATAGGCGGGGGGGACACCGGGGAGCTGTTTTTT. Its translation is CASTIGGGDTGELFF.

The chain recombines TRBV10-3 with TRBJ2-7; possibly TRBD2 for D (5 bases). Germline CDR1 reads ENHRY; CDR2 reads SYGVKD. The CDR3 consists of 11 residues. V was cut by 4 bases and J by 4 bases, with 5 bases left in between. CDR3 sequence (DNA): TGTGCCATCAGTGGAGGGTACGAGCAGTACTTC. Translated: CAISGGYEQYF.

The chain uses TRBV5-5 and TRBJ1-5; D not certain. With 4 bases removed from V and 1 base from J, the gap between germline ends came to 15 bases. The CDR3 has 16 residues. Germline CDR1 reads SGHKS; CDR2 reads YYEKEE (reference sequence). CDR3 in DNA: TGTGCCAGCAGCCCCTCCCAGGTAGTCAGCAATCAGCCCCAGCATTTT. Translation: CASSPSQVVSNQPQHF.

The V call is TRBV7-8, the J call TRBJ2-1, with D perhaps matching TRBD2 (9 bases). The CDR3 totals 20 residues. From germline, CDR1 is SGHVS and CDR2 FQNEAQ. Trimming stripped 1 base from V and 7 bases from J, with 29 bases between. The CDR3 DNA reads TGTGCCAGCAGCTTAGAAGTCAGGGGGCTAGCGGGGCTCCTACGTAATGAGCAGTTCTTC. Its protein product is CASSLEVRGLAGLLRNEQFF.

The gene calls are TRBV5-4 and TRBJ1-2; D gene ambiguous. CDR3 length: 15 residues. Looked up from germline, CDR1 is SGHNT and CDR2 is YYREEE (reference sequence). Deletions cut 2 bases from V and 4 bases from J, with 15 bases between. CDR3 region: CASSFDPGRSYGYTF. The CDR3 DNA reads TGTGCCAGCAGCTTCGACCCCGGGAGAAGCTATGGCTACACCTTC.

This sequence joins TRBV6-4 and TRBJ1-2; D gene uncertain. The germline V gene has CDR1 MRHNA and CDR2 SNTAGT. This CDR3 spans 13 amino acids. V gave up 4 bases and J gave up 4 bases, with 10 bases separating them. The CDR3 region has the DNA TGTGCCAGCAGTGTCGGGTTTGGCTATGGCTACACCTTC. Translating gives CASSVGFGYGYTF.

This chain uses TRBV6-2 or TRBV6-3 with TRBJ2-7; 7 positions agree with TRBD1. There are 16 residues in the CDR3. Germline CDR1 and CDR2: MNHEY and SVGEGT. Trimming at V came to 2 bases and at J to 2 bases, leaving 9 bases not matched to a gene. CDR3 protein: CASSYPTPGQTYEQYF. The CDR3 DNA reads as TGTGCCAGCAGTTACCCTACCCCGGGACAGACCTACGAGCAGTACTTC.

This clone occurred a few times. This chain connects TRBV5-1 to TRBJ2-6; the D gene is possibly TRBD1 (6 bases). Trimming removed 7 bases from V and 4 bases from J, with 12 bases in between. The germline CDR1 and CDR2 sequences are SGHRS and YFSETQ. This CDR3 region has 14 residues. The CDR3 is CASDTGSGANVLTF. The CDR3 DNA sequence: TGCGCCAGCGATACAGGGTCCGGGGCCAACGTCCTGACTTTC.

The chain joins TRBV9 to TRBJ2-1; tentatively, D is TRBD1 (5 bases). This CDR3 is built from 14 residues. V was trimmed by 0 bases and J by 9 bases, leaving 13 bases between them. Germline assignment: CDR1 SGDLS and CDR2 YYNGEE. The CDR3 DNA reads TGTGCCAGCAGCGTAGGCAGGGCAGGGTCTGAGCAGTTCTTC. It yields the protein CASSVGRAGSEQFF. Together with reference TRBV9 and TRBJ2-1, the CDR3 gives the full variable domain: DSGVTQTPKHLITATGQRVTLRCSPRSGDLSVYWYQQSLDQGLQFLIQYYNGEERAKGNILERFSAQQFPDLHSELNLSSLELGDSALYFCASSVGRAGSEQFFGPGTRLTVL.

The chain combines TRBV28 with TRBJ2-3; TRBD1 is a possible D gene (6 bases). V lost 3 bases, J lost 5 bases, and 12 bases lay in between. Germline CDR1 and CDR2: MDHEN and SYDVKM. The CDR3 consists of 14 residues. The CDR3 bases are TGTGCCAGCAGTTTCCCCGGACAGTTAGATACGCAGTATTTT. Translation: CASSFPGQLDTQYF.

This CDR3 is CASTGGASGNTIYF. DNA for the CDR3: TGTGCCAGTACGGGGGGAGCATCTGGAAACACCATATATTTT. The chain uses TRBV19 and TRBJ1-3, with a weak D call TRBD1 (5 bases). Germline-derived CDR1 and CDR2 are LNHDA and SQIVND (reference sequence). CDR3 length: 14 residues. The V end was cut by 7 bases, the J end by 1 base, with 11 bases between. Filled out from reference TRBV19 and TRBJ1-3, the complete variable domain reads DGGITQSPKYLFRKEGQNVTLSCEQNLNHDAMYWYRQDPGQGLRLIYYSQIVNDFQKGDIAEGYSVSREKKESFPLTVTSAQKNPTAFYLCASTGGASGNTIYFGEGSWLTVV.

Remarks on this clone: The same CDR3 can be traced to other DNA sequences in this sample. The chain links TRBV5-1 to TRBJ1-5, with 9 positions matching TRBD1. This CDR3 comprises 14 residues. Germline values: CDR1 SGHRS, CDR2 YFSETQ. J gave up 5 bases and V 0 bases, and 0 bases lay outside the gene matches. The CDR3 sequence: CASSLGTGDQPQHF. CDR3 in DNA: TGCGCCAGCAGCTTGGGGACAGGGGATCAGCCCCAGCATTTT. The variable domain in full, completed from reference TRBV5-1 and TRBJ1-5, reads KAGVTQTPRYLIKTRGQQVTLSCSPISGHRSVSWYQQTPGQGLQFLFEYFSETQRNKGNFPGRFSGRQFSNSRSEMNVSTLELGDSALYLCASSLGTGDQPQHFGDGTRLSIL.

The chain uses TRBV12-5 and TRBJ1-5; 9 bases line up with TRBD1. The CDR3 covers 17 residues. The germline CDR1 and CDR2 sequences are LGHNT and FRNRAP. After removal of 0 bases from V and 5 bases from J, the junction contained 8 bases not matched to a gene. DNA of the CDR3: TGTGCTAGTGGTTTGGTACTTAGGGACAGGGAAGATCAGCCCCAGCATTTT. Protein: CASGLVLRDREDQPQHF.

The V call is TRBV15, the J call TRBJ1-4, with a tentative D call TRBD1 (5 bases). The CDR3 runs to 17 residues. The germline CDR1 and CDR2 sequences are LNHNV and YYDKDF (reference sequence). Trimming removed 0 bases at V and 5 bases at J, with 16 bases between. The CDR3 DNA follows: TGTGCCACCAGCAGAGATGGTGGGGGGAAGGGAAATGAAAAACTGTTTTTT. It encodes CATSRDGGGKGNEKLFF.